This T cell receptor (beta chain) comes out of a study of blood T cell repertoires in COVID-19. Sequencing was performed with immunoSEQ multiplex PCR; in TCRdb, only in-frame clones are kept and a portion is missing. The repertoire consists of approximately 380,000 clones, with 85% occurring once and the leading ten covering roughly 3.6%. This CDR3 is built from 11 residues. V lost 8 bases and J 0 bases, leaving 5 bases between the germline ends. The V gene's germline CDR1 is LGHDT and CDR2 YNNKEL (reference sequence). The sequenced sample consisted of peripheral blood. The TCR sequence derives from a woman aged 18-29 years with acute or convalescent COVID-19. J is TRBJ2-7 and V is TRBV3-1 (or the pseudogene TRBV3-2); D gene unclear. CDR3 nucleotide sequence: TGTGCCAGCGGTAGCTCCTACGAGCAGTACTTC. Its protein is CASGSSYEQYF.